This entry describes one T cell receptor beta chain. Germline lookup yields CDR1 SGHNT and CDR2 YYREEE (reference sequence). Trimming took off 4 bases at V and 1 base at J, with 11 bases between the two ends. The CDR3 loop spans 15 amino acids. This record comes from a study of technical replicates of blood from a handful of donors. TCRdb's copy holds only in-frame clones and misses some; the assay was immunoSEQ multiplex PCR. This sample carries around 72,000 clones, around 91% of them seen once, and the ten largest clones take roughly 0.38%. The TCR sequence derives from a human donor in good health. Some clones in this sample may be carry-over from other donors' samples. Source material: T cells isolated from PBMCs. V and J are TRBV5-4 and TRBJ2-2; weak D call: TRBD2 (6 bases). The CDR3 sequence is CASSRRGLNTGELFF. The CDR3 nucleotides read TGTGCCAGCAGCAGGAGGGGCCTGAACACCGGGGAGCTGTTTTTT.